This T cell receptor delta chain was sequenced in a study of gamma-delta T cells after stem cell transplantation. Comments on this clone: The likely explanation is a read error, given a far larger clone one base away. In the same sample, other DNA sequences code for this CDR3.

TCRdb applied CATT to the RT-PCR reads for clone calling. The repertoire includes roughly 570 delta-chain clones, around 25% of them detected once, and roughly 50% sits in the top ten. The V and J ends lost 2 bases and 6 bases, in that order; junction bases with no gene match: 14. CDR3 length equals 16 residues. Germline V gives CDR1 GEAIGNYY, CDR2 EKD. This rearrangement joins TRDV2 to TRDJ1, with 7 bases that match TRDD3. Material for sequencing was gamma-delta T cells. The TCR sequence derives from a human donor. It is not recorded whose cells these are; they may come from a transplant donor. The CDR3: CACDKVGDTGDYKLIF. CDR3 nucleotide sequence: TGTGCCTGTGACAAGGTGGGGGACACAGGGGACTATAAACTCATCTTT.